This T cell receptor (beta chain) was captured in a study of T cell repertoires in cytomegalovirus infection. For the study at large: Use of recently identified HLA-C-restricted and well-studied HLA-B-restricted CMV epitopes was part of the study. Carrying CMV and the relevant HLA type showed in public TCR beta signatures. General study results and limits: HLA-C-restricted CMV clonotypes gave the most frequent clonotype in two of eight donors. Pooled public TCR beta family frequency picked out CMV carriers with the relevant HLA.

This CDR3 spans 14 amino acids. Germline V lookup: CDR1 MGHDK, CDR2 SYGVNS. MiXCR, run by TCRdb on the reads, gives a single entry per CDR3 protein. The repertoire includes roughly 990,000 distinct CDR3 sequences, about a third of them detected once, and about an eighth sits in the top ten. In regard to this clonotype: What it recognizes is unknown. The junction departs from germline at one end; a sequencing error may be responsible.

The input for sequencing was cultured CD8+ T cells from PBMCs, taken from culture after CMV antigen stimulation. The chain joins TRBV25-1 to TRBJ2-1, with D possibly being TRBD1 or TRBD2 (5 bases each). The receptor comes from a human donor in good health (CMV status not recorded). Some clones in this sample may be carry-over from other donors' samples. This CDR3 is CASTEPGPYNEQFF. In DNA form, the CDR3 reads TGTGCCAGCACTGAACCGGGACCCTACAATGAGCAGTTCTTC.